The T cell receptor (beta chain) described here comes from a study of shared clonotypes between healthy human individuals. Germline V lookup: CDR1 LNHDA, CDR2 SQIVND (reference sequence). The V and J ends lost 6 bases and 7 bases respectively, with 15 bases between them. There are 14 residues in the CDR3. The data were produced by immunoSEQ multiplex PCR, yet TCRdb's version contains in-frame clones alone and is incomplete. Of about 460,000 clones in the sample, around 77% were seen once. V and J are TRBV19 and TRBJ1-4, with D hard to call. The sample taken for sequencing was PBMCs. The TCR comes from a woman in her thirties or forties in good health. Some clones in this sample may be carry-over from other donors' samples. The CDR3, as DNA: TGTGCCAGTAGCGAGACTGAGCGGGGTGAAAAACTGTTTTTT. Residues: CASSETERGEKLFF. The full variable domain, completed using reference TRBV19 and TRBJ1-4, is DGGITQSPKYLFRKEGQNVTLSCEQNLNHDAMYWYRQDPGQGLRLIYYSQIVNDFQKGDIAEGYSVSREKKESFPLTVTSAQKNPTAFYLCASSETERGEKLFFGSGTQLSVL.